The subject of this entry is one TCR beta chain. Unique molecular identifiers were built into the TCRbeta library. MiXCR was run by TCRdb on the PCR reads, yielding one entry per CDR3 protein. The sample carries about half a million distinct CDR3 sequences, 9.5% to 15% recorded once. CDR1 is GTSNPN, CDR2 SVGIG, per germline (reference sequence). The CDR3 runs 14 residues. V was clipped by 5 bases and J by 0 bases, with 11 bases between them. The data originate from a study of T-cell reconstitution after alpha-beta-depleted transplantation in children. The chain employs TRBV30 and TRBJ2-1; D perhaps matches TRBD2 (5 bases). The material was PBMCs from the stem cell graft donor, obtained from the stem cell graft. The receptor comes from a human donor who donated a stem cell graft to a child with combined immunodeficiency. DNA for the CDR3: TGTGCCTGGGTCCTAGCCGTCTCCTACAATGAGCAGTTCTTC. Protein: CAWVLAVSYNEQFF. The variable domain in full, with the rest retrieved from reference TRBV30 and TRBJ2-1, is SQTIHQWPATLVQPVGSPLSLECTVEGTSNPNLYWYRQAAGRGLQLLFYSVGIGQISSEVPQNLSASRPQDRQFILSSKKLLLSDSGFYLCAWVLAVSYNEQFFGPGTRLTVL.